Below, one TCR beta chain is given with its context. The sample is drawn from a study of CD4+ T cells in melanoma. The CDR3 is 13 amino acids. Per the germline V gene, CDR1 is SGHTA and CDR2 is FQGTGA. V was shortened by 1 base and J by 5 bases, with 9 bases between the two germline ends. TCRdb's copy holds only in-frame clones and misses some; the assay was immunoSEQ multiplex PCR. The data contain 20,000 to 25,000 clones, about four fifths of them singletons. The genes are TRBV7-3 and TRBJ2-7, with a possible D match to TRBD1 (6 bases). This sequence was found in a human donor with melanoma. Material for sequencing was cells from a culture (not recorded whether cultured in vitro). CDR3 residues: CASSLNRVNEQYF. The CDR3 nucleotides are TGTGCCAGCAGCTTAAACAGGGTCAACGAGCAGTACTTC.